The source of this T cell receptor beta chain is a study of beta chain features in type 1 diabetes. Study-wide results and limits: The cDNA sequencing approach could over-represent high-TCR-expressing cells. Patients showed naive, central memory and Treg TCRB repertoires that appeared more similar than those of healthy donors. PCR, the amplification step, might favor shorter templates, equally in patients and controls. VDJ junctions in type 1 diabetes patients carried more deletions and fewer insertions.

Expressed TCRB transcripts were sequenced because the isolated RNA had all been reverse transcribed beforehand. Sequenced by immunoSEQ multiplex PCR; TCRdb stores in-frame clones only, minus some. The sample includes approximately 330,000 clones, roughly 9.6% of them seen just once. A word on this clone: The antigen remains undetermined.

Germline V gene sequence: CDR1 MNHNY, CDR2 SVGAGI (reference sequence). The CDR3 sequence is 13 residues long. The V and J ends lost 6 bases and 3 bases respectively, with 11 bases between them. The chain uses TRBV6-6 and TRBJ2-5; maybe TRBD2 (5 bases). The sequence was collected from a woman in her thirties in good health. The specimen sequenced was naive CD4+ T cells from blood. The CDR3 loop reads CASSRTREETQYF. The CDR3 DNA reads TGTGCCAGCAGCCGCACTAGGGAAGAGACCCAGTACTTC.